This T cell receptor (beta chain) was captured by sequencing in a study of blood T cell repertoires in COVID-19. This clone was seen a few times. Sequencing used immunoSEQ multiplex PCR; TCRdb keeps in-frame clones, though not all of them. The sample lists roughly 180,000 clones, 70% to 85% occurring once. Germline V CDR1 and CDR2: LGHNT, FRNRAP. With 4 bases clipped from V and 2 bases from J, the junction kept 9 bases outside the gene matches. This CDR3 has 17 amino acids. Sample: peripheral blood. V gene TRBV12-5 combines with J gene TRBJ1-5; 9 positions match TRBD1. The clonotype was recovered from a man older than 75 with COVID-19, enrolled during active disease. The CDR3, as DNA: TGTGCTAGTGGTTGGGACACGACAGGGGGGGGCAATCAGCCCCAGCATTTT. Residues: CASGWDTTGGGNQPQHF.